Shown below are 9 T cell receptor beta chains from a single sample sequenced in a study of spatial heterogeneity in lung cancer. A single record per CDR3 protein comes from TCRdb applying MiXCR to the 5' RACE reads. Among roughly 40,000 distinct CDR3 sequences listed, 6.5% to 8% were seen once. Specified time point: sample taken at primary tumor resection. Unsorted whole RNA of tumor, nontumor lung or frozen PBMC was sequenced. The specimen was PBMCs, collected at surgery. These receptors came from a female donor with early-stage non-small cell lung cancer.

A few counts support this clonotype. The rearrangement joins TRBV5-1 to TRBJ2-3, with TRBD2 as a possible D gene (6 bases). CDR1 SGHRS and CDR2 YFSETQ come from the germline V gene. CDR3 size: 16 residues. The V and J ends lost 3 bases and 2 bases respectively, with 16 bases between them. CDR3 in amino acids: CASSSNGGSYTDTQYF. The CDR3 coding sequence is TGCGCCAGCAGCTCTAACGGAGGGTCCTACACAGATACGCAGTATTTT.

This clonotype has a handful of counts. The chain recombines TRBV2 with TRBJ1-1, with 8 bases lining up with TRBD1. The CDR3 runs 18 residues. The germline V gene encodes CDR1 SNHLY and CDR2 FYNNEI. Trimming cost V 4 bases and J 0 bases; bases outside gene matches: 13. This CDR3 is CASSGMDRAGDMNTEAFF. CDR3 DNA: TGTGCCAGCAGTGGGATGGACAGGGCCGGGGATATGAACACTGAAGCTTTCTTT. Complete variable domain (other parts from reference TRBV2 and TRBJ1-1): EPEVTQTPSHQVTQMGQEVILRCVPISNHLYFYWYRQILGQKVEFLVSFYNNEISEKSEIFDDQFSVERPDGSNFTLKIRSTKLEDSAMYFCASSGMDRAGDMNTEAFFGQGTRLTVV.

This clonotype appeared many times. CDR3 region: CSAVPRPNQPQHF. CDR3 nucleotides: TGCAGTGCTGTCCCCCGGCCGAATCAGCCCCAGCATTTT. The rearrangement links TRBV20-1 to TRBJ1-5; D is unclear. The V gene lost 5 bases and the J gene lost 4 bases, with 12 bases spanning the gap. The CDR3 totals 13 residues. Germline CDR1 and CDR2: DFQATT and SNEGSKA (reference sequence).

This clonotype was recorded many times. The chain carries TRBV9 and TRBJ2-3; no clear D gene. The CDR3 has 14 amino acids. The V and J ends lost 2 bases and 0 bases respectively, with 7 bases between them. Germline V gene lookup returns CDR1 SGDLS and CDR2 YYNGEE. The DNA for the CDR3 is TGTGCCAGCAGCGTTCTGGGTAGCACAGATACGCAGTATTTT. It specifies CASSVLGSTDTQYF.

This clonotype was counted ten times or more. V is TRBV20-1 and J is TRBJ1-1; tentative D call: TRBD1 (6 bases). Germline assignment: CDR1 DFQATT and CDR2 SNEGSKA (reference sequence). The CDR3 extends over 15 amino acids. V shed 4 bases and J shed 4 bases, with 19 bases lying between them. In nucleotides, the CDR3 is TGCAGTGCTAAACCGCGGGGAAAGGGGGGCACTGAAGCTTTCTTT. Its protein is CSAKPRGKGGTEAFF.

This clonotype was counted ten times or more. V is TRBV5-4 and J is TRBJ2-7; no firm D call. The ends were cut back, 3 bases at V and 6 bases at J, with 7 bases in the middle. The germline V gene encodes CDR1 SGHNT and CDR2 YYREEE (reference sequence). The CDR3 runs to 11 residues. The CDR3 loop reads CASSSPREQYF. In DNA form, the CDR3 reads TGTGCCAGCAGCTCGCCCCGCGAGCAGTACTTC.

There are many counts of this clonotype. DNA of the CDR3: TGTGCCAGCAGTCCCTTGTACAGGGGGGGGGATCCCAGCTATGGCTACACCTTC. Its translation: CASSPLYRGGDPSYGYTF. V and J are TRBV12-3 or TRBV12-4 and TRBJ1-2; 8 bases are shared with TRBD1. Trimming removed 5 bases from V and 4 bases from J; junction bases left unmatched: 18. The CDR3 consists of 18 residues.

The J gene is TRBJ2-2, the V gene TRBV7-2; D may be TRBD1 (6 bases). The germline V gene has CDR1 SGHTA and CDR2 FQGNSA. The CDR3 loop spans 14 amino acids. Between the trimmed V and J ends, which lost 3 bases and 7 bases, there was a span of 12 bases. The CDR3 loop is CASSFDRFGGELFF. The CDR3 DNA reads TGTGCCAGCAGCTTCGACAGGTTTGGCGGGGAGCTGTTTTTT.

The chain carries TRBV20-1 and TRBJ2-5, with 9 nucleotides matching TRBD2. Germline V gene sequence: CDR1 DFQATT, CDR2 SNEGSKA (reference sequence). This CDR3 region has 17 residues. Losses at the gene ends were 5 bases for V and 5 bases for J; bases not matched to a gene: 18. In nucleotides, the CDR3 is TGCAGTGCTCCTGCCCGGGGGCGGGGGGGCCTGATTGAGACCCAGTACTTC. This gives the protein CSAPARGRGGLIETQYF.